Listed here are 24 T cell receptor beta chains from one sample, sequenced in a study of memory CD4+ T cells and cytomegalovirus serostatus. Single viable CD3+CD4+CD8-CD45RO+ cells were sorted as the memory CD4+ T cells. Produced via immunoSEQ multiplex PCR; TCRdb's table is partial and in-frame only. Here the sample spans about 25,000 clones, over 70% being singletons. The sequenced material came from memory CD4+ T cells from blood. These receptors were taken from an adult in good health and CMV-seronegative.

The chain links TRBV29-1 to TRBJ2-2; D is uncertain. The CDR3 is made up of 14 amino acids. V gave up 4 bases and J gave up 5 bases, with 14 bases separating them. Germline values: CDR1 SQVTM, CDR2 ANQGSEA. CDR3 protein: CSVVTSMGTGELFF. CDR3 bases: TGCAGCGTTGTAACTTCAATGGGAACCGGGGAGCTGTTTTTT.

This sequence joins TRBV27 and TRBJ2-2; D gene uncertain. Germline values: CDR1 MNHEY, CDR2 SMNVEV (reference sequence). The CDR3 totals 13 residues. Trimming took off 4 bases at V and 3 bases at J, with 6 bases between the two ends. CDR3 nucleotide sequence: TGTGCCAGCAGTTACTTTGACACCGGGGAGCTGTTTTTT. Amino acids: CASSYFDTGELFF.

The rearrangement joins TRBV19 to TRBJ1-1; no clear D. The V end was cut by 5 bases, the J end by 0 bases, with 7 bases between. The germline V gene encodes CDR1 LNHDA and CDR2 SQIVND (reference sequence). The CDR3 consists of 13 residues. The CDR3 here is CASSSTLNTEAFF. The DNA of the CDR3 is TGTGCCAGTAGTTCGACCTTGAACACTGAAGCTTTCTTT.

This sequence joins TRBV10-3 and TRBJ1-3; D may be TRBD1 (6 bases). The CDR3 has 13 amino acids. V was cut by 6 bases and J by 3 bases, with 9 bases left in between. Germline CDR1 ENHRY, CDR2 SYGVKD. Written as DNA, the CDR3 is TGTGCCATCAGCAGGGACATTGGAAACACCATATATTTT. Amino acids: CAISRDIGNTIYF.

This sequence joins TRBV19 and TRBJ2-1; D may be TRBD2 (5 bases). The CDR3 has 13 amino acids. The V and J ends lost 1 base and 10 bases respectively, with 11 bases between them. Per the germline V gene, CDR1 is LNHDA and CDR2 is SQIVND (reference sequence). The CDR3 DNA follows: TGTGCCAGTAGTATAGCTAGCCGAAGGGAGCAGTTCTTC. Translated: CASSIASRREQFF.

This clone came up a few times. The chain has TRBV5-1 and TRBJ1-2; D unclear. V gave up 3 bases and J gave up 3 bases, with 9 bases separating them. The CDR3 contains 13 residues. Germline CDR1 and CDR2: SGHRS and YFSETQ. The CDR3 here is CASSSDGYYGYTF. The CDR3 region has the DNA TGCGCCAGCAGCTCCGACGGCTACTATGGCTACACCTTC. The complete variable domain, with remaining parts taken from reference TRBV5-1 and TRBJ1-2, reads KAGVTQTPRYLIKTRGQQVTLSCSPISGHRSVSWYQQTPGQGLQFLFEYFSETQRNKGNFPGRFSGRQFSNSRSEMNVSTLELGDSALYLCASSSDGYYGYTFGSGTRLTVV.

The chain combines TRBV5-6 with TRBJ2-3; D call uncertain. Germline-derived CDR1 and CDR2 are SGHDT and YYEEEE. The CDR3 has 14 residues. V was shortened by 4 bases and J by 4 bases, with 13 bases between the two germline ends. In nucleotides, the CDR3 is TGTGCCAGCAGCCTATACACGAACCCAGATACGCAGTATTTT. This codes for CASSLYTNPDTQYF. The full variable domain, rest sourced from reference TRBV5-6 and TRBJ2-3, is DAGVTQSPTHLIKTRGQQVTLRCSPKSGHDTVSWYQQALGQGPQFIFQYYEEEERQRGNFPDRFSGHQFPNYSSELNVNALLLGDSALYLCASSLYTNPDTQYFGPGTRLTVL.

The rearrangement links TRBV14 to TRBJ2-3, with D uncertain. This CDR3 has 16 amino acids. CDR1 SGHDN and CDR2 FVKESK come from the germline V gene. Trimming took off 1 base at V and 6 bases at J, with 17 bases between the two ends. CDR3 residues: CASSQAQSPPLDTQYF. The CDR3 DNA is TGTGCCAGCAGCCAAGCCCAGTCCCCTCCTCTGGATACGCAGTATTTT.

CDR3 loop: CASSVGRDTEAFF. The CDR3 DNA is TGTGCCAGCAGCGTCGGACGGGACACTGAAGCTTTCTTT. The genes are TRBV5-4 and TRBJ1-1; D remains ambiguous. Per the germline V gene, CDR1 is SGHNT and CDR2 is YYREEE (reference sequence). The CDR3 is 13 residues long. Trimming left V 4 bases short and J 3 bases short, with 10 bases between.

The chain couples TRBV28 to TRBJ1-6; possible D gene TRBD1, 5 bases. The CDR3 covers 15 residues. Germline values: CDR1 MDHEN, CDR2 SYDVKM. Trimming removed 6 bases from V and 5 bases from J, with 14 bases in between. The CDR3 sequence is CASRGHGGNNSPLHF. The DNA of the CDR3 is TGTGCCAGCAGGGGGCACGGAGGGAATAATTCACCCCTCCACTTT.

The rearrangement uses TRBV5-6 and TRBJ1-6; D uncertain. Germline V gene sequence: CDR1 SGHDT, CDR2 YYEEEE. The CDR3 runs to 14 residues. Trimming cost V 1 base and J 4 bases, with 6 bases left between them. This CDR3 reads CASSLRTYNSPLHF. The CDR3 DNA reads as TGTGCCAGCAGCTTGAGAACGTATAATTCACCCCTCCACTTT.

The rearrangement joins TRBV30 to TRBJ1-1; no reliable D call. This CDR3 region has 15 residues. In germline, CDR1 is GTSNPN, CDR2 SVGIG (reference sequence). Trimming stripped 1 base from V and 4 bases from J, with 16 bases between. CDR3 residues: CAWSGLWSSGTEAFF. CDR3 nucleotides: TGTGCCTGGAGTGGACTCTGGAGCTCCGGCACTGAAGCTTTCTTT.

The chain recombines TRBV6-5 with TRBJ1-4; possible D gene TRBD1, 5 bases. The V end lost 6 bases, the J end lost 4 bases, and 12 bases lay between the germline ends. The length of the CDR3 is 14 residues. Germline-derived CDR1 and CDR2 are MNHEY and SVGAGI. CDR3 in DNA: TGTGCCAGCAGCCTGGGGCGCGGTAATGAAAAACTGTTTTTT. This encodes CASSLGRGNEKLFF.

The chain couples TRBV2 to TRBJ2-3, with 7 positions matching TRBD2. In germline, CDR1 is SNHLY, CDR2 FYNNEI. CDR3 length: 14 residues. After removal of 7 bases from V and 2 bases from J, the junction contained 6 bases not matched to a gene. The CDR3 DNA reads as TGTGCCAGCACCGGGGGAGGGGTCACAGATACGCAGTATTTT. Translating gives CASTGGGVTDTQYF.

CDR3 DNA sequence: TGTGCCAGCAACGATGGACAGGGAGGGTATGAAAAACTGTTTTTT. This gives the protein CASNDGQGGYEKLFF. V gene TRBV25-1 combines with J gene TRBJ1-4, with 8 positions matching TRBD1. CDR3 size: 15 residues. Germline trimming cut 7 bases from V and 6 bases from J; bases unmatched to any gene: 10. Germline CDR1 MGHDK, CDR2 SYGVNS.

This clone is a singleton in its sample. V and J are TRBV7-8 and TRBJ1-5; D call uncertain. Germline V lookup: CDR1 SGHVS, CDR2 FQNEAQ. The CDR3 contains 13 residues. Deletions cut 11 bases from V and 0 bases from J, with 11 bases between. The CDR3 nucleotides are TGTGCCGCCGGGGATTATAGCAATCAGCCCCAGCATTTT. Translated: CAAGDYSNQPQHF.

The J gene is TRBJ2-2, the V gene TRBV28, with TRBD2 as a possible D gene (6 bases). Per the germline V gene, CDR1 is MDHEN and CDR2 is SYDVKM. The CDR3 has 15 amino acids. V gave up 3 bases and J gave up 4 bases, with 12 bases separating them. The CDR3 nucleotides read TGTGCCAGCAGTTTTGGCGGGGTCATCACCGGGGAGCTGTTTTTT. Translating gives CASSFGGVITGELFF.

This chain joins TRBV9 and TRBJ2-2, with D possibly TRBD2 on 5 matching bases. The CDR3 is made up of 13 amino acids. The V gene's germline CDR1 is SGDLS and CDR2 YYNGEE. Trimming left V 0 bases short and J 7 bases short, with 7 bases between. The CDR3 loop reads CASSVVEGGELFF. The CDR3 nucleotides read TGTGCCAGCAGCGTAGTCGAGGGCGGGGAGCTGTTTTTT.

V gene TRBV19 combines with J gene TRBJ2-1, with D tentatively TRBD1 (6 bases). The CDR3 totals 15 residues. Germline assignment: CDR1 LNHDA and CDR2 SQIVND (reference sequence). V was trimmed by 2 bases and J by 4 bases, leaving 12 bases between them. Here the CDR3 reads CASSIQGPTYNEQFF. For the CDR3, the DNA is TGTGCCAGTAGTATACAGGGGCCTACGTACAATGAGCAGTTCTTC. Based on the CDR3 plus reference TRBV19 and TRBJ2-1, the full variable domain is DGGITQSPKYLFRKEGQNVTLSCEQNLNHDAMYWYRQDPGQGLRLIYYSQIVNDFQKGDIAEGYSVSREKKESFPLTVTSAQKNPTAFYLCASSIQGPTYNEQFFGPGTRLTVL.

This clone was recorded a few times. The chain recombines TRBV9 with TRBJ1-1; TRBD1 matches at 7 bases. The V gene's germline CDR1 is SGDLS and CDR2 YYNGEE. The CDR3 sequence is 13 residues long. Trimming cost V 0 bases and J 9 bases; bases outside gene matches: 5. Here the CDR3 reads CASSVEEGAKAFF. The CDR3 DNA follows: TGTGCCAGCAGCGTAGAGGAGGGGGCTAAAGCTTTCTTT.

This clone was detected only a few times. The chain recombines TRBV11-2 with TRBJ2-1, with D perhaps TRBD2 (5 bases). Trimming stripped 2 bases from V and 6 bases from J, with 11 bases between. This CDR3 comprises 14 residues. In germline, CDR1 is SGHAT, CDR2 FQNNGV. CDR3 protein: CASSLSGRGNEQFF. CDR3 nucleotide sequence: TGTGCCAGCAGCTTATCCGGACGGGGCAATGAGCAGTTCTTC.

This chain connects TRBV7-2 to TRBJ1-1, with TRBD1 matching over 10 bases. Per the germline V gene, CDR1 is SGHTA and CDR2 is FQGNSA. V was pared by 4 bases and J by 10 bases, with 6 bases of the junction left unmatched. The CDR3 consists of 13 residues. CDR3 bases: TGTGCCAGCAGCTCAGACAGGGGGCGGGGAGCTTTCTTT. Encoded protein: CASSSDRGRGAFF.

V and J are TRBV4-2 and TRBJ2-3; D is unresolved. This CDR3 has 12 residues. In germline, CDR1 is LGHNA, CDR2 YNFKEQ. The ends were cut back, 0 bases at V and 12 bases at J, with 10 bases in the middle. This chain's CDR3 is CASSQDRASQYF. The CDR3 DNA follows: TGTGCCAGCAGCCAAGATAGGGCCTCACAGTATTTT.

CDR3 loop: CASSQQTSGGYEQYF. CDR3 nucleotides: TGTGCCAGCAGCCAACAGACTAGCGGGGGCTACGAGCAGTACTTC. The V gene is TRBV4-2, the J gene TRBJ2-7; 12 bases align to TRBD2. This CDR3 region has 15 residues. J lost 3 bases, V lost 2 bases, and 2 bases had no gene match. Per the germline V gene, CDR1 is LGHNA and CDR2 is YNFKEQ.